Included here is one T cell receptor (beta chain) sequence, with context. This clonotype was recorded at least ten times. Its antigen remains undetermined. Base qualities are missing; no much larger clone stands one base away. To prepare the library, 5' RACE was applied. The listed sequencing device is Illumina HiSeq 2500. A second PCR of about 6 to 12 cycles was run with a J-beta primer mix and a sample-barcoded 5' primer. Each TCR beta cDNA molecule received a unique molecular identifier from a template-switch 5' adaptor carrying 12 random nucleotides. Each sample yielded at least 2.5 million CDR3-containing paired-end reads. The Mint cDNA synthesis kit, primed by a TRBC-specific oligonucleotide, was used to synthesize first-strand cDNA from all RNA. After uracil-DNA glycosylase treatment, a first 18-cycle PCR used universal primers M1SS and BC2_uni_R on all cDNA. Under the source paper's analysis protocol: Normalization of each sample was performed by random selection of 1 million high-quality reads, each carrying a distinct molecular identifier. Instead of being binned into consensus sequences, reads with shared molecular identifiers were discarded. MiTCR, with a Q25 quality threshold and the strictest error-elimination algorithm, was used for CDR3 identification, clonotype clustering and error correction. Lower-bound total TCR beta diversity was estimated with a nonparametric unseen species model using Euler transformation. TCRdb handled the public reads itself, with Q25 trimming in fastp and clone calling in MiXCR, and kept productive beta chains. Rows matching on CDR3 protein sequence are summarized as one entry with the most common DNA and genes. In this record, the V and J calls reflect TCRdb's handling and not the investigators' own analysis. The sample table records about 1,500,000 distinct CDR3 sequences; roughly 28% of these occur just once. The ten largest clones represent 7.7% of the sample.

The data originate from a study of blood T cells in healthy people across ages (dated by TCRdb to between 2014 and 2017). As for the study more broadly: Template switching captured roughly one uniquely barcoded TCR beta cDNA molecule per two T cells in model experiments. To track age-related changes in TCR beta repertoire diversity, the study relied on deep sequencing normalized with unique cDNA molecular identifiers. Donors were grouped into four age groups: young (average roughly 17 years), middle-aged (over 35), aged (roughly 62) and long-lived (about 90). Donors of different ages were randomly distributed across sequencing lanes to avoid experimental bias. Two additional independent replicas of 1 million unique cDNA reads from the same blood draw were analyzed for two donors (one aged 18 to 29 and one aged 80 or older).

Based on the germline V gene, the CDR1 and CDR2 sequences are SGHAT and FQNNGV. The CDR3 runs 11 amino acids, cysteine and phenylalanine included. Only the CDR3 DNA is retained, 33 bases long and in frame from the first base. At the junction V is shortened by 10 bases and J by 6 bases, with 13 bases in between. Systemically healthy Caucasian individuals from Russia, around 38 in total and aged about 6 to 100 years, were included as donors. Each donor gave ten milliliters of peripheral blood, collected into EDTA-treated Vacutainer tubes. PBMCs were isolated by Ficoll-Paque density-gradient centrifugation, with at least 7 million obtained per sample. Trizol reagent was used to extract total RNA from the PBMCs, yielding at least 5.5 micrograms per sample. Naive CD45RAhigh/CD27high T cell percentages were measured by flow cytometry on a PBMC aliquot from every donor. The paper's findings and limits, for the study overall: Because donor CMV infection status was unknown, age-related changes in expanded clonotypes were potentially confounded. The percentage of naive T cells measured by flow cytometry correlated strongly with observed TCR beta diversity. Bulk unsorted PBMC profiling prevented conclusive comparison of naive and antigen-experienced compartments. Estimates of total diversity based on one million sequenced T cells were considered lower bounds and underestimates. Observed TCR beta diversity per million T cells fell roughly linearly with age, and a significant reduction was already apparent by age about 36. Compared with the aged group, the long-lived group had more naive CD4+ T cells, fewer expanded clones and increased TCR diversity, suggesting age selection.

Recombination linked TRBV11-2 to TRBJ2-7; TRBD1 could be the D gene, as 7 bases match. The specimen sequenced was blood. This receptor was identified in a woman under 40 in good health. The encoded CDR3 is CATSAGGEQYF. The DNA sequence reads TGTGCCACTAGCGCAGGGGGCGAGCAGTACTTC.